The 9 T cell receptor beta chains in this list originate from one sample, sequenced in a study of cytomegalovirus exposure and HLA in healthy donors (dated by TCRdb to 2015 to 2018). The protocol used for the library was the immunoSEQ multiplex PCR assay. Entries here come from immuneACCESS through TCRdb and include only in-frame sequences with V and J called. Some clones fail to appear in such tables; in the studies checked, an unresolved V gene covers under half of the shortfall, and the cause of the remainder is unknown. The sample table lists about 130,000 clones, approximately 91% of them with a count of one. In total, the top ten clones hold about 1.5% of the sample. Sequenced sample: PBMCs. These receptors all stem from a man aged 25 to 45 in good health and CMV-seronegative.

The chain employs TRBV7-2 and TRBJ2-2, with D maybe TRBD1 (6 bases). CDR3 length equals 16 residues. Germline CDR1 reads SGHTA; CDR2 reads FQGNSA. V was trimmed by 3 bases and J by 4 bases, leaving 15 bases between them. The CDR3 loop reads CASSFSGTLLTGELFF. CDR3 nucleotide sequence: TGTGCCAGCAGCTTTTCTGGGACACTACTCACCGGGGAGCTGTTTTTT.

This sequence joins TRBV4-1 and TRBJ2-7; perhaps TRBD1 as D (6 bases). Trimming took 2 bases from V and 0 from J, leaving 11 bases between them. CDR1 and CDR2 (germline): MGHRA, YSYEKL. This CDR3 has 15 residues. The CDR3 loop reads CASSQTQGRSYEQYF. In DNA, the CDR3 is TGCGCCAGCAGCCAAACACAGGGCCGCTCCTACGAGCAGTACTTC.

V gene TRBV21-1 combines with J gene TRBJ2-1; the table's D call TRBD2 went unverified against the DNA. TRBV21-1 is described as a pseudogene. The CDR3 totals 18 residues. The CDR3 DNA is TGTGCCAGCAGCTCCCGACTAGCGGGGGGGAGCTCCTACAATGAGCAGTTCTTC. Its protein product is CASSSRLAGGSSYNEQFF.

This clone was detected a few times. The chain is built from TRBV18 and TRBJ2-7; TRBD1 agrees at 11 bases. The trim removed 6 bases at V and 6 bases at J, leaving 13 bases unmatched. CDR3 size: 16 residues. Germline V CDR1 and CDR2: KGHSH, LQKENI. This CDR3 reads CASSPNRPGQGVEQYF. The CDR3, as DNA: TGTGCCAGCTCCCCAAACCGCCCGGGACAGGGGGTCGAGCAGTACTTC.

This chain uses TRBV7-9 with TRBJ2-7; 7 nucleotides line up with TRBD1. In germline, CDR1 is SEHNR, CDR2 FQNEAQ (reference sequence). J lost 3 bases, V lost 1 base, and 3 bases had no gene match. The CDR3 length is 14 residues. CDR3 protein: CASSLVGTDYEQYF. CDR3 in DNA: TGTGCCAGCAGCTTAGTAGGGACAGACTACGAGCAGTACTTC.

The chain carries TRBV4-1 and TRBJ2-5; 7 nucleotides align to TRBD1. The CDR3 is made up of 15 amino acids. V lost 4 bases to trimming and J lost 4 bases; unmatched junction nucleotides: 9. The germline V gene has CDR1 MGHRA and CDR2 YSYEKL. The CDR3 loop reads CASSLTFTGAETQYF. CDR3 bases: TGCGCCAGCAGCCTTACTTTTACAGGGGCAGAGACCCAGTACTTC.

The rearrangement uses TRBV7-3 and TRBJ2-1, with D maybe TRBD1 (5 bases). Germline CDR1 and CDR2: SGHTA and FQGTGA. This CDR3 region has 15 residues. Trimming pared 1 base from V and 2 bases from J, leaving 9 bases between. The CDR3: CASSLRGQAYNEQFF. CDR3 in DNA: TGTGCCAGCAGCTTAAGGGGCCAGGCCTACAATGAGCAGTTCTTC. Complete variable domain (other parts from reference TRBV7-3 and TRBJ2-1): GAGVSQTPSNKVTEKGKYVELRCDPISGHTALYWYRQSLGQGPEFLIYFQGTGAADDSGLPNDRFFAVRPEGSVSTLKIQRTERGDSAVYLCASSLRGQAYNEQFFGPGTRLTVL.

The chain links TRBV11-2 to TRBJ2-7; 7 bases are shared with TRBD2. V lost 4 bases and J lost 2; bases outside the gene matches: 14. Germline values: CDR1 SGHAT, CDR2 FQNNGV. The CDR3 sequence is 17 residues long. CDR3 sequence (DNA): TGTGCCAGCAGCTCTACACTAGCGCCGGGGGTGGCCTACGAGCAGTACTTC. Translating gives CASSSTLAPGVAYEQYF.

The chain is built from TRBV9 and TRBJ2-3, with a possible D match to TRBD2 (5 bases). Trimming shortened V by 0 bases and J by 0 bases, and 11 bases separated the two germline ends. The germline CDR1 and CDR2 sequences are SGDLS and YYNGEE. The CDR3 sequence is 16 residues long. The CDR3 DNA is TGTGCCAGCAGCGTAGGTACAGCGGCTAGCACAGATACGCAGTATTTT. As protein: CASSVGTAASTDTQYF.